This T cell receptor beta chain was captured by sequencing in a study of metastatic and nonmetastatic thyroid tumors. Of note for this clone: An end of the junction differs from the germline gene, which may be a read error.

From the PCR reads, TCRdb re-called clones with MiXCR. The data show about 85,000 clones, roughly 8.6% seen once. Per germline, CDR1 DFQATT and CDR2 SNEGSKA (reference sequence). This CDR3 spans 12 amino acids. All patients were untreated before thyroid surgery. The sample taken for sequencing was blood. The receptor was derived from a female donor with papillary thyroid cancer or a benign thyroid nodule (not recorded which). Some clones in this sample may be carry-over from other donors' samples. The genes are TRBV20-1 and TRBJ1-1; TRBD1 matches 8 bases. This CDR3 reads CSAKQGDTEDFF. The CDR3 bases are TGCAGTGCTAAACAGGGGGACACTGAAGATTTCTTT.